These 23 T cell receptor beta chains share one sample of origin, sequenced in a study of blood T cells in healthy people across ages. Primed by a sample-barcoded 5' primer and a J-beta primer mix, a second PCR proceeded for about 7 to 11 cycles. TCRdb re-called the 5' RACE reads through MiXCR, storing one row per CDR3 protein. The sample includes about 560,000 distinct CDR3 sequences, around a quarter of them seen just once. These same data were also listed under a study on T cells of mothers and their children.

Sequenced material: blood. The receptor source for this set is a boy between 2 and 15 years old in good health.

This clonotype was found once. The V gene is TRBV20-1, the J gene TRBJ2-5; TRBD2 matches at 7 bases. The DNA matches TRBJ2-7 better at its end, which makes the J call doubtful. CDR3 length: 13 residues. Germline V gives CDR1 DFQATT, CDR2 SNEGSKA (reference sequence). The CDR3 DNA sequence: TGCAGTGCTAAAGGACTAGGACTCTACGAGCAGTACTTC. Its protein is CSAKGLGLYEQYF.

The chain couples TRBV19 to TRBJ1-1, with D hard to call. CDR3 length: 13 amino acids. CDR1 is LNHDA, CDR2 SQIVND, per germline (reference sequence). The V end lost 3 bases, the J end lost 1 base, and 6 bases lay between the germline ends. The CDR3, as DNA: TGTGCCAGTAGTATCACAGCGAACACTGAAGCTTTCTTT. Translating it yields CASSITANTEAFF.

Here the CDR3 reads CASSFRADEQFF. Written as DNA, the CDR3 is TGTGCCAGCAGCTTTAGAGCCGATGAGCAGTTCTTC. The chain employs TRBV7-2 and TRBJ2-1; D not resolved. CDR1 and CDR2 (germline): SGHTA, FQGNSA. Trimming removed 3 bases at V and 8 bases at J, with 8 bases between. The CDR3 totals 12 residues.

This clonotype was seen a few times. The gene calls are TRBV6-5 and TRBJ2-3; D uncertain. Trimming removed 4 bases at V and 6 bases at J, with 5 bases between. This CDR3 has 11 amino acids. Germline CDR1 reads MNHEY; CDR2 reads SVGAGI. Written as DNA, the CDR3 is TGTGCCAGCAGTTCGATGGATACGCAGTATTTT. Its translation: CASSSMDTQYF.

This clonotype was recorded a few times. A junction boundary mismatches the germline segment, possibly from a read error. V is TRBV7-9 and J is TRBJ2-7; D perhaps matches TRBD2 (5 bases). CDR3 length: 12 amino acids. Germline CDR1 is SEHNR and CDR2 is FQNEAQ (reference sequence). The DNA of the CDR3 is TGTGCCAGCAGCCTAGCCTCGTCCGAGCAGTACTTC. It yields the protein CASSLASSEQYF.

This clonotype was seen a single time. The V call is TRBV10-3, the J call TRBJ2-3; tentatively, D is TRBD1 or TRBD2 (5 bases each). Germline V gene data show CDR1 as ENHRY and CDR2 as SYGVKD. Trimming stripped 2 bases from V and 11 bases from J, with 23 bases between. The CDR3 sequence is 16 residues long. The CDR3 sequence is CAISEASRTGAEEQYF. CDR3 nucleotide sequence: TGTGCCATCAGTGAGGCCTCTAGGACTGGGGCAGAGGAGCAGTATTTT.

This chain connects TRBV20-1 to TRBJ2-3; D is unclear. Trimming took off 4 bases at V and 2 bases at J, with 10 bases between the two ends. Germline assignment: CDR1 DFQATT and CDR2 SNEGSKA (reference sequence). The CDR3 covers 13 residues. The CDR3 is CSANGQLTDTQYF. For the CDR3, the DNA is TGCAGTGCTAACGGGCAGCTCACAGATACGCAGTATTTT.

This clonotype was found a few times. The genes are TRBV20-1 and TRBJ1-2; TRBD1 is a possible D gene (5 bases). Germline CDR1 DFQATT, CDR2 SNEGSKA (reference sequence). CDR3 length: 13 residues. V lost 2 bases to trimming and J lost 4 bases, with 11 bases between them. The CDR3 DNA follows: TGCAGTGCTAGAACGACAGACGGCTATGGCTACACCTTC. Translating gives CSARTTDGYGYTF.

This chain joins TRBV6-1 and TRBJ2-7, with D hard to call. The germline V gene has CDR1 MNHNS and CDR2 SASEGT. CDR3 length: 12 amino acids. The V end was cut by 7 bases, the J end by 4 bases, with 11 bases between. Here the CDR3 DNA reads TGTGCCAGCACACAGATTTGGTACGAGCAGTACTTC. Its translation: CASTQIWYEQYF.

This clonotype was counted between two and nine times. This rearrangement joins TRBV24-1 to TRBJ2-3, with D hard to call. The CDR3 is 15 amino acids. Trimming left V 4 bases short and J 4 bases short, with 14 bases between. Looked up from germline, CDR1 is KGHDR and CDR2 is SFDVKD. The CDR3 DNA sequence: TGTGCCACCAGTGACCCCGTTTTAGGGCCAGATACGCAGTATTTT. As protein: CATSDPVLGPDTQYF.

The J gene is TRBJ1-1, the V gene TRBV14; tentative D call: TRBD1 (5 bases). This CDR3 is built from 13 residues. V dropped 1 base and J dropped 6 bases, with 9 bases sitting between them. Germline CDR1 SGHDN, CDR2 FVKESK. DNA for the CDR3: TGTGCCAGCAGCCAAGTTCCAGGGTCTGAAGCTTTCTTT. It yields the protein CASSQVPGSEAFF. The variable domain in full, completed from reference TRBV14 and TRBJ1-1, reads EAGVTQFPSHSVIEKGQTVTLRCDPISGHDNLYWYRRVMGKEIKFLLHFVKESKQDESGMPNNRFLAERTGGTYSTLKVQPAELEDSGVYFCASSQVPGSEAFFGQGTRLTVV.

The chain has TRBV7-9 and TRBJ2-5; D is perhaps TRBD2 (5 bases). V lost 0 bases and J lost 5, with 13 bases in between. There are 15 residues in the CDR3. The germline V gene encodes CDR1 SEHNR and CDR2 FQNEAQ (reference sequence). The CDR3 DNA follows: TGTGCCAGCAGCTTAGCGGACGGGGTGGAGGAGACCCAGTACTTC. This gives the protein CASSLADGVEETQYF.

This clonotype appeared a few times. The chain has TRBV29-1 and TRBJ1-2, with 8 bases aligning to TRBD1. Per the germline V gene, CDR1 is SQVTM and CDR2 is ANQGSEA. This CDR3 has 12 amino acids. Trimming cost V 6 bases and J 6 bases; bases outside gene matches: 6. The CDR3 nucleotides are TGCAGCGTCCTGGACAGGGTAGATGGCTACACCTTC. Amino acids: CSVLDRVDGYTF.

V is TRBV19 and J is TRBJ2-1, with 11 bases matching TRBD2. The CDR3 consists of 15 residues. The junction had 6 bases not matched to a gene; V was cut back by 5 bases and J by 6 bases. Germline V gene sequence: CDR1 LNHDA, CDR2 SQIVND (reference sequence). The DNA of the CDR3 is TGTGCCAGTAGTTTACCGGGACTAGCGGTCAATGAGCAGTTCTTC. Encoded protein: CASSLPGLAVNEQFF.

The chain carries TRBV5-6 and TRBJ2-7; D gene uncertain. The V gene lost 1 base and the J gene lost 2 bases, with 31 bases spanning the gap. From germline, CDR1 is SGHDT and CDR2 YYEEEE. This CDR3 comprises 21 residues. The CDR3 loop reads CASSLLGLKDVLARAPYEQYF. The DNA of the CDR3 is TGTGCCAGCAGCTTGCTGGGCTTAAAGGACGTACTTGCTAGGGCGCCCTACGAGCAGTACTTC. The full variable domain, in which reference TRBV5-6 and TRBJ2-7 provide the parts outside the CDR3, is DAGVTQSPTHLIKTRGQQVTLRCSPKSGHDTVSWYQQALGQGPQFIFQYYEEEERQRGNFPDRFSGHQFPNYSSELNVNALLLGDSALYLCASSLLGLKDVLARAPYEQYFGPGTRLTVT.

This clonotype was seen a handful of times. The chain employs TRBV24-1 and TRBJ1-5, with TRBD1 matching over 10 bases. This CDR3 has 15 residues. J gave up 6 bases and V 3 bases, and 4 bases lay outside the gene matches. CDR1 KGHDR and CDR2 SFDVKD come from the germline V gene. CDR3 amino acids: CATSDGGTGVQPQHF. The CDR3, as DNA: TGTGCCACCAGTGATGGCGGGACAGGGGTTCAGCCCCAGCATTTT.

J is TRBJ2-4 and V is TRBV7-9; weak D call: TRBD2 (6 bases). V dropped 4 bases and J dropped 1 base, with 17 bases sitting between them. The CDR3 loop spans 17 amino acids. Germline-derived CDR1 and CDR2 are SEHNR and FQNEAQ (reference sequence). The CDR3 loop is CASSSSSAGRAKNIQYF. CDR3 in DNA: TGTGCCAGCAGCTCCTCTTCCGCGGGGCGGGCCAAAAACATTCAGTACTTC. Variable domain in full (rest from reference TRBV7-9 and TRBJ2-4): DTGVSQNPRHKITKRGQNVTFRCDPISEHNRLYWYRQTLGQGPEFLTYFQNEAQLEKSRLLSDRFSAERPKGSFSTLEIQRTEQGDSAMYLCASSSSSAGRAKNIQYFGAGTRLSVL.

The chain couples TRBV2 to TRBJ2-3; 12 bases line up with TRBD2. The CDR3 is 14 amino acids. The J segment lost 5 bases and the V segment lost 6 bases, leaving 3 bases of the junction unmatched. In germline, CDR1 is SNHLY, CDR2 FYNNEI. CDR3 DNA: TGTGCCAGCAGCCAGGGACTAGCGGGAGATACGCAGTATTTT. Translating it yields CASSQGLAGDTQYF. Full variable domain (missing parts from reference TRBV2 and TRBJ2-3): EPEVTQTPSHQVTQMGQEVILRCVPISNHLYFYWYRQILGQKVEFLVSFYNNEISEKSEIFDDQFSVERPDGSNFTLKIRSTKLEDSAMYFCASSQGLAGDTQYFGPGTRLTVL.

The V gene is TRBV14, the J gene TRBJ2-6; D uncertain. Deletions cut 6 bases from V and 0 bases from J, with 12 bases between. Germline CDR1 SGHDN, CDR2 FVKESK. CDR3 length: 16 amino acids. This CDR3 reads CASSPQFPSGANVLTF. Here the CDR3 DNA reads TGTGCCAGCAGTCCACAATTCCCCTCTGGGGCCAACGTCCTGACTTTC. Complete variable domain (other parts from reference TRBV14 and TRBJ2-6): EAGVTQFPSHSVIEKGQTVTLRCDPISGHDNLYWYRRVMGKEIKFLLHFVKESKQDESGMPNNRFLAERTGGTYSTLKVQPAELEDSGVYFCASSPQFPSGANVLTFGAGSRLTVL.

This clonotype was counted a few times. This sequence joins TRBV20-1 and TRBJ2-5; the match to TRBD2 covers 7 bases. Trimming took 5 bases from V and 4 from J; bases not matched to a gene: 7. The CDR3 contains 13 residues. Germline values: CDR1 DFQATT, CDR2 SNEGSKA (reference sequence). CDR3 in DNA: TGCAGTGCTGGGAGGGGATGGAGAGAGACCCAGTACTTC. It encodes CSAGRGWRETQYF.

V is TRBV25-1 and J is TRBJ2-1; 10 bases map to TRBD2. From germline, CDR1 is MGHDK and CDR2 SYGVNS. This CDR3 is built from 16 residues. V lost 3 bases and J lost 4; bases outside the gene matches: 6. Here the CDR3 reads CASSDFGTSEYNEQFF. CDR3 sequence (DNA): TGTGCCAGCAGTGATTTCGGGACTAGCGAGTACAATGAGCAGTTCTTC.

The CDR3 loop is CASSPRQATNTGELFF. The CDR3 nucleotides read TGTGCCAGCAGCCCCCGGCAGGCTACCAACACCGGGGAGCTGTTTTTT. The rearrangement joins TRBV7-8 to TRBJ2-2; the D is unclear. V shed 5 bases and J shed 2 bases, with 15 bases lying between them. This CDR3 spans 16 amino acids. CDR1 SGHVS and CDR2 FQNEAQ come from the germline V gene.

V usage is TRBV7-3 and J usage is TRBJ1-2, with D tentatively TRBD1 (5 bases). Germline V gene data show CDR1 as SGHTA and CDR2 as FQGTGA. The CDR3 totals 14 residues. V was pared by 5 bases and J by 3 bases, with 13 bases between. In nucleotides, the CDR3 is TGTGCCAGCAGCCTGGGACCGACAGACTATGGCTACACCTTC. It yields the protein CASSLGPTDYGYTF.